This T cell receptor beta chain derives from a study of low-dose radiotherapy and immunotherapy resistance in tumors. The CDR3 is 11 residues long. Trimming cost V 5 bases and J 2 bases, with 4 bases left between them. CDR1 is SGHTA and CDR2 is FQGNSA in the germline V gene. This clonotype was seen only a few times. First-strand cDNA relied on TRAV- and TRBV-specific primers spanning alpha and beta chains. An approximately 19-cycle PCR with a constant-region primer and V-primer adapter amplified TCRs. Each CDR3 protein gets one entry after TCRdb re-called the reads with MiXCR. The data hold roughly 8,000 distinct CDR3 sequences, with over 60% observed a single time.

This chain joins TRBV7-2 and TRBJ2-7; D call uncertain. The clonotype comes from a human donor with advanced metastatic prostate, ovarian, gallbladder or colorectal cancer (not recorded which). This table probably holds off-target reads from a library built for another chain. The CDR3 protein is CASSQAYEQYF. In nucleotides, the CDR3 is TGTGCCAGCAGCCAAGCCTACGAGCAGTACTTC.